This T cell receptor (beta chain) stems from a study of blood T cell repertoires in COVID-19. How the authors handled the data: How many nucleated cells were present was estimated from reference gene primer amplification. Here immunoSEQ multiplex PCR was the method, and the copy in TCRdb shows in-frame clones only, minus some. The V and J calls and clone size are taken from that table; D and trimming were inferred from the DNA. The data contain some 120,000 clones, 75% to 90% of them singletons. The CDR3 sequence is 16 residues long. Deletions cut 2 bases from V and 0 bases from J, with 11 bases between. This clone has just a few counts.

Sequenced input: peripheral blood. The sequence derives from a man between 65 and 85 years old with acute or convalescent COVID-19. The V call is TRBV23-1, the J call TRBJ2-4; the D is unclear. TRBV23-1 is assigned to the ORF class and has an uncertain function. As DNA, the CDR3 is TGCGCCAGCAGTCAACACCCCCGACTAGCCAAAAACATTCAGTACTTC. Protein product: CASSQHPRLAKNIQYF.